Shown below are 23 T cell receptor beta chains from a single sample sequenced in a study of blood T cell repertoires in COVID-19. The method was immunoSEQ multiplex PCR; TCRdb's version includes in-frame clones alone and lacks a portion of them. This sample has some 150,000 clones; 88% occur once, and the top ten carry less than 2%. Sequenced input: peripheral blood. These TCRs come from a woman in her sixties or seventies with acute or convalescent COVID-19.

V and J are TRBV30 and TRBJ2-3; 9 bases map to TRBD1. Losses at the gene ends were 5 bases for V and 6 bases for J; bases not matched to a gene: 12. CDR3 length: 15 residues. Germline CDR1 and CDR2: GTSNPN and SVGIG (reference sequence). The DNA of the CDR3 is TGTGCCTGGGACCGGGACAGGGTAGAGGGGGATACGCAGTATTTT. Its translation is CAWDRDRVEGDTQYF.

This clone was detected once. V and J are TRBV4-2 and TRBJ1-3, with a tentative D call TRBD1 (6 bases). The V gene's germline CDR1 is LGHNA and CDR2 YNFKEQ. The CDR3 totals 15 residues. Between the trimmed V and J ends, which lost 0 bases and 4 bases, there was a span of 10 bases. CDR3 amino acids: CASSQDAGAGNTIYF. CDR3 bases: TGTGCCAGCAGCCAAGATGCAGGGGCGGGAAACACCATATATTTT.

The CDR3 DNA reads as TGTGCCAGTAGTATAGATCAAACAGGGCTATTTCAGCATTTT. This encodes CASSIDQTGLFQHF. The genes are TRBV19 and TRBJ1-5; D might be TRBD1 (6 bases). Germline V gene sequence: CDR1 LNHDA, CDR2 SQIVND (reference sequence). The CDR3 length is 14 residues. V was cut by 0 bases and J by 13 bases, with 16 bases left in between.

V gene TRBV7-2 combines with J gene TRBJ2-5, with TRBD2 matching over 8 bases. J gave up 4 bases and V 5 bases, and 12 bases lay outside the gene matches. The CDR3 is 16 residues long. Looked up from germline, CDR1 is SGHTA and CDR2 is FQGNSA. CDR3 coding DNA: TGTGCCAGCAGCCCGACCGGGGTAGCGGGGCTAGAGACCCAGTACTTC. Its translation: CASSPTGVAGLETQYF. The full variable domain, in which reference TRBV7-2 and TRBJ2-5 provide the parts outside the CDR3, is GAGVSQSPSNKVTEKGKDVELRCDPISGHTALYWYRQSLGQGLEFLIYFQGNSAPDKSGLPSDRFSAERTGGSVSTLTIQRTQQEDSAVYLCASSPTGVAGLETQYFGPGTRLLVL.

The CDR3 nucleotides are TGCGCCAGCACGGAACCCCCGGAGGGCACAGATACGCAGTATTTT. Amino acids: CASTEPPEGTDTQYF. The chain is built from TRBV5-1 and TRBJ2-3; D is perhaps TRBD2 (5 bases). With 6 bases removed from V and 1 base from J, the gap between germline ends came to 15 bases. In germline, CDR1 is SGHRS, CDR2 YFSETQ. This CDR3 is 15 amino acids long.

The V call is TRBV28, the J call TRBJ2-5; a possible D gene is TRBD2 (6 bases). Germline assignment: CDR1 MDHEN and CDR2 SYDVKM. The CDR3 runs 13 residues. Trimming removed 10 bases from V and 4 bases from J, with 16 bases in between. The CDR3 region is CATCSGFSETQYF. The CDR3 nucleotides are TGTGCCACCTGTAGCGGTTTTTCAGAGACCCAGTACTTC.

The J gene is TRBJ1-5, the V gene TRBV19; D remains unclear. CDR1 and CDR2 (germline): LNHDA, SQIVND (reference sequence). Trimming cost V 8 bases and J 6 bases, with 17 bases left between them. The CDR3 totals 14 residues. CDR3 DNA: TGTGCCAGTTCCCTCCGGGGTGACGGTCAGCCCCAGCATTTT. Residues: CASSLRGDGQPQHF. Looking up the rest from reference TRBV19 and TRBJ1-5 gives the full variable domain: DGGITQSPKYLFRKEGQNVTLSCEQNLNHDAMYWYRQDPGQGLRLIYYSQIVNDFQKGDIAEGYSVSREKKESFPLTVTSAQKNPTAFYLCASSLRGDGQPQHFGDGTRLSIL.

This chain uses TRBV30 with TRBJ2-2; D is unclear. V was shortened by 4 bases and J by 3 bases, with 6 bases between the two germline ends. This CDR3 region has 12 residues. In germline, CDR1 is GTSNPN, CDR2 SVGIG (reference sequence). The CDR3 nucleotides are TGTGCCTGGAATCAGTACACCGGGGAGCTGTTTTTT. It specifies CAWNQYTGELFF.

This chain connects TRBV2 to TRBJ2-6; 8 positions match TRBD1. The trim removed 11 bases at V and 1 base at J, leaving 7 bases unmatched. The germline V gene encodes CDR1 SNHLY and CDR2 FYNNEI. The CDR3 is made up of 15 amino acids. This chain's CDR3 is CAAGQGRSGANVLTF. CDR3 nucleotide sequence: TGTGCCGCCGGACAGGGACGATCTGGGGCCAACGTCCTGACTTTC.

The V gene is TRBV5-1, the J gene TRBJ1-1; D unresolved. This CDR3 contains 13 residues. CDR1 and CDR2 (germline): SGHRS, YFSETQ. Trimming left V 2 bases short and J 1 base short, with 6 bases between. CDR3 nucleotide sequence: TGCGCCAGCAGCTTTCAATCGAACACTGAAGCTTTCTTT. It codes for CASSFQSNTEAFF.

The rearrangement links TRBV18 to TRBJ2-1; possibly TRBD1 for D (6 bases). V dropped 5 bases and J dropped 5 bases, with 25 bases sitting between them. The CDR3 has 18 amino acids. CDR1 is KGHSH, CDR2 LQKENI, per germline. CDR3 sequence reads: CASSSNSRAQGRDNEQFF. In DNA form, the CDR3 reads TGTGCCAGCTCATCAAACTCCCGAGCACAGGGAAGGGACAATGAGCAGTTCTTC. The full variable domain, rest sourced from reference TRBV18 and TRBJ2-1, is NAGVMQNPRHLVRRRGQEARLRCSPMKGHSHVYWYRQLPEEGLKFMVYLQKENIIDESGMPKERFSAEFPKEGPSILRIQQVVRGDSAAYFCASSSNSRAQGRDNEQFFGPGTRLTVL.

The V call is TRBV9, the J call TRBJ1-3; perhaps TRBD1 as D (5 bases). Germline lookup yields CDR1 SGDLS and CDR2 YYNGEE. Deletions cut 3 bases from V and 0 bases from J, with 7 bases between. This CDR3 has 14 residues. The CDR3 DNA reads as TGTGCCAGCAGCGGGGGACTCTCTGGAAACACCATATATTTT. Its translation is CASSGGLSGNTIYF.

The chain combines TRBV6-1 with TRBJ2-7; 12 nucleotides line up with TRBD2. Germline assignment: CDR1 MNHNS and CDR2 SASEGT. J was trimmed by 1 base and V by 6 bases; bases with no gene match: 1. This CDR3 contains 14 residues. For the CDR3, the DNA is TGTGCCAGCAGAGGGACTAGCGGGTCCTACGAGCAGTACTTC. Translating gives CASRGTSGSYEQYF.

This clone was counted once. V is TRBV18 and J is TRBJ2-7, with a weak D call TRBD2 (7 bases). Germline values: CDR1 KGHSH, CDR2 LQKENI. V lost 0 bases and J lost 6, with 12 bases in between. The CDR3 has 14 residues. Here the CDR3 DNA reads TGTGCCAGCTCACCACCGGCGGGGGCGGGCGAGCAGTACTTC. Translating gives CASSPPAGAGEQYF.

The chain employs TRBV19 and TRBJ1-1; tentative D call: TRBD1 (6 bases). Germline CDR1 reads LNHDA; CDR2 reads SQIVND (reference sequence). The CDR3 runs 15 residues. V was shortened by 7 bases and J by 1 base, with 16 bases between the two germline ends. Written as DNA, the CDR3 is TGTGCCAGTACCTCCTTTCAGACAGGGAACACTGAAGCTTTCTTT. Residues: CASTSFQTGNTEAFF. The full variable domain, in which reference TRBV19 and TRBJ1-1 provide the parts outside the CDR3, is DGGITQSPKYLFRKEGQNVTLSCEQNLNHDAMYWYRQDPGQGLRLIYYSQIVNDFQKGDIAEGYSVSREKKESFPLTVTSAQKNPTAFYLCASTSFQTGNTEAFFGQGTRLTVV.

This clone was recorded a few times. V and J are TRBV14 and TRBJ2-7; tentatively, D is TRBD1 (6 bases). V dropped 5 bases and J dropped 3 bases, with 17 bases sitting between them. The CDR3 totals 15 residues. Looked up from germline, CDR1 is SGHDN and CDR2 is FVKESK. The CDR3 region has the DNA TGTGCCAGCAGCAAACAGGGTTGGGGTTTCTACGAGCAGTACTTC. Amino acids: CASSKQGWGFYEQYF.

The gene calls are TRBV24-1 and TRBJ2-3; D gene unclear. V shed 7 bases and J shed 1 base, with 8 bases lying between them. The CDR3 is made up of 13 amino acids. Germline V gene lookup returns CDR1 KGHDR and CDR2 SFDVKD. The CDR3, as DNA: TGTGCCACCAGCCCCCGCGGCACAGATACGCAGTATTTT. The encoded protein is CATSPRGTDTQYF.

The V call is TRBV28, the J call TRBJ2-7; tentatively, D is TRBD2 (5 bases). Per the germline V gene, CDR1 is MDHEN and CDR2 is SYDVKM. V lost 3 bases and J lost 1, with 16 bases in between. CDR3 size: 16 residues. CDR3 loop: CASSLRVTFTSYEQYF. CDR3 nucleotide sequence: TGTGCCAGCAGTTTGAGGGTCACTTTTACGTCCTACGAGCAGTACTTC.

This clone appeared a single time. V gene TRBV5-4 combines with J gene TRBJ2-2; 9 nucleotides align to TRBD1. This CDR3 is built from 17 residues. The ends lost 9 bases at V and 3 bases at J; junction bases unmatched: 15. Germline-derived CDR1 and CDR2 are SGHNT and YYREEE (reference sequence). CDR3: CATDRVSGQGHTGELFF. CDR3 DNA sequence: TGTGCCACCGACCGAGTCTCGGGACAGGGCCACACCGGGGAGCTGTTTTTT.

CDR3 sequence reads: CASTGRERGSTEAFF. As DNA, the CDR3 is TGTGCCAGCACCGGAAGGGAGCGTGGGAGCACTGAAGCTTTCTTT. The V and J genes are TRBV28 and TRBJ1-1; D gene uncertain. The ends were cut back, 7 bases at V and 4 bases at J, with 19 bases in the middle. The germline V gene has CDR1 MDHEN and CDR2 SYDVKM. The CDR3 has 15 residues.

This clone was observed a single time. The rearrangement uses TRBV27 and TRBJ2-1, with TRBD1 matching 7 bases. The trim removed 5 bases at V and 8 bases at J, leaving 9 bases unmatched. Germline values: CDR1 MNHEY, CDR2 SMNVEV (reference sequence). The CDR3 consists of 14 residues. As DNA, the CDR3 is TGTGCCAGCAGTACCCCGGACAGGCGCGATGAGCAGTTCTTC. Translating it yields CASSTPDRRDEQFF.

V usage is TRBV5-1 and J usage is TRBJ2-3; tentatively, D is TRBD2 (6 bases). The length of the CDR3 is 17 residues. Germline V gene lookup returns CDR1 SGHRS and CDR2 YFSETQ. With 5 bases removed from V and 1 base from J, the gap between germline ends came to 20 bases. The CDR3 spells CASSPGVGISRTDTQYF. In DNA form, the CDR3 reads TGCGCCAGCAGTCCGGGAGTGGGGATCTCTCGCACAGATACGCAGTATTTT. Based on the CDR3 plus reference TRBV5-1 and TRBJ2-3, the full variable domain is KAGVTQTPRYLIKTRGQQVTLSCSPISGHRSVSWYQQTPGQGLQFLFEYFSETQRNKGNFPGRFSGRQFSNSRSEMNVSTLELGDSALYLCASSPGVGISRTDTQYFGPGTRLTVL.

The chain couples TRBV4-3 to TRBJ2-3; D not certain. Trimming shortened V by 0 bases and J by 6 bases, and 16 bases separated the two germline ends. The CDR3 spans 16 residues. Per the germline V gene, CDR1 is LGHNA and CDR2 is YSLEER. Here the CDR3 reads CASSQESVQPWDTQYF. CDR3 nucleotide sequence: TGCGCCAGCAGCCAAGAATCAGTCCAACCCTGGGATACGCAGTATTTT.